The 25 T cell receptor beta chains given below trace back to one sample, sequenced in a study of Graves' ophthalmopathy and Graves' hyperthyroidism. TCR beta CDR3 regions were amplified from RNA transcripts. RT-PCR in the first round used HTBI primers; a second-round multiplex PCR followed. Using its own MiXCR run on the multiplex PCR reads, TCRdb lists one record per CDR3 protein. The profile shows about 500,000 distinct CDR3 sequences, 39% of them singletons. Sequenced material: peripheral blood or thyroid tissue (not recorded which). Receptors were obtained from an adult man with Graves' hyperthyroidism.

In its sample, this clonotype was seen many times. J is TRBJ2-7 and V is TRBV7-9, with 14 positions matching TRBD2. V lost 1 base, J lost 1 base, and 9 bases stayed unmatched. The CDR3 length is 19 residues. The germline V gene encodes CDR1 SEHNR and CDR2 FQNEAQ (reference sequence). The CDR3 loop reads CASSLGPGLAGVRSYEQYF. CDR3 sequence (DNA): TGTGCCAGCAGCTTAGGCCCGGGACTAGCGGGAGTTAGATCCTACGAGCAGTACTTC.

The chain employs TRBV18 and TRBJ2-6; D gene ambiguous. V was clipped by 3 bases and J by 0 bases, with 21 bases between them. There are 20 residues in the CDR3. Germline CDR1 KGHSH, CDR2 LQKENI. CDR3 amino acids: CASSPKDTVASGSGANVLTF. In DNA form, the CDR3 reads TGTGCCAGCTCACCGAAAGACACGGTTGCTTCGGGCTCTGGGGCCAACGTCCTGACTTTC.

The table lists this clonotype with a few counts. V is TRBV19 and J is TRBJ1-6; 9 nucleotides align to TRBD1. Germline assignment: CDR1 LNHDA and CDR2 SQIVND (reference sequence). The CDR3 is made up of 16 amino acids. V shed 5 bases and J 5 bases; nucleotides not matched to a gene: 7. The CDR3 sequence is CASSALQGANNSPLHF. The CDR3 DNA sequence: TGTGCCAGTAGTGCTCTACAGGGGGCGAATAATTCACCCCTCCACTTT.

This clonotype was counted ten times or more. The V call is TRBV7-9, the J call TRBJ2-7, with 10 bases that match TRBD2. The germline gives CDR1 SEHNR, CDR2 FQNEAQ (reference sequence). J was trimmed by 1 base and V by 5 bases; bases with no gene match: 5. This CDR3 comprises 15 residues. In nucleotides, the CDR3 is TGTGCCAGCAGCGCAGTAGCGGGGGGTTCCTACGAGCAGTACTTC. Its protein is CASSAVAGGSYEQYF.

A few counts support this clonotype. This chain's CDR3 is CASSIGGTGDHQETQYF. DNA of the CDR3: TGTGCCAGTAGTATAGGGGGGACAGGGGATCACCAAGAGACCCAGTACTTC. The rearrangement joins TRBV19 to TRBJ2-5, with TRBD1 matching 10 bases. This CDR3 contains 17 residues. Germline V lookup: CDR1 LNHDA, CDR2 SQIVND (reference sequence). The ends lost 1 base at V and 0 bases at J; junction bases unmatched: 5.

Concerning this clonotype itself: Its ends do not fully match the called genes, so a read error is possible. The chain combines TRBV10-3 with TRBJ1-3; maybe TRBD1 (5 bases). CDR3 length: 13 residues. Germline loops: CDR1 ENHRY, CDR2 SYGVKD. Here the CDR3 reads CAMRIGAGSTIYF. The CDR3 nucleotides read TGTGCCATGAGGATAGGGGCTGGAAGCACCATATATTTT.

This rearrangement joins TRBV20-1 to TRBJ2-5, with a weak D call TRBD1 (6 bases). The CDR3 length is 14 residues. Germline values: CDR1 DFQATT, CDR2 SNEGSKA (reference sequence). Trimming left V 3 bases short and J 3 bases short, with 14 bases between. In DNA form, the CDR3 reads TGCAGTGCTAGCGGGACACGGCCCGAAGAGACCCAGTACTTC. Translating it yields CSASGTRPEETQYF.

This clonotype was seen ten or more times. This chain joins TRBV10-1 and TRBJ2-7, with D possibly being TRBD1 (6 bases). Per the germline V gene, CDR1 is WNHNN and CDR2 is SYGVQD (reference sequence). Trimming removed 1 base from V and 0 bases from J, with 10 bases in between. The CDR3 spans 15 residues. The CDR3, as DNA: TGCGCCAGCAGTGAGTACAGGGCCAGCTCCTACGAGCAGTACTTC. Encoded protein: CASSEYRASSYEQYF.

This clonotype was observed at least ten times. The chain carries TRBV5-1 and TRBJ1-6; D gene ambiguous. V dropped 0 bases and J dropped 4 bases, with 8 bases sitting between them. CDR3 size: 15 residues. Germline CDR1 SGHRS, CDR2 YFSETQ. Written as DNA, the CDR3 is TGCGCCAGCAGCTTGGAGGGAAATTATAATTCACCCCTCCACTTT. Amino acids: CASSLEGNYNSPLHF.

This clonotype was seen repeatedly, ten times or more. The chain uses TRBV25-1 and TRBJ1-4; no firm D call. V was trimmed by 4 bases and J by 6 bases, leaving 21 bases between them. The CDR3 is 17 residues long. Germline V gene sequence: CDR1 MGHDK, CDR2 SYGVNS. CDR3 sequence: CASSGPPRRAWDEKLFF. Written as DNA, the CDR3 is TGTGCCAGCAGTGGACCCCCTCGGAGGGCCTGGGATGAAAAACTGTTTTTT. Full variable domain (remainder filled in from reference TRBV25-1 and TRBJ1-4): EADIYQTPRYLVIGTGKKITLECSQTMGHDKMYWYQQDPGMELHLIHYSYGVNSTEKGDLSSESTVSRIRTEHFPLTLESARPSHTSQYLCASSGPPRRAWDEKLFFGSGTQLSVL.

Comments on this clonotype: A single base separates this from a much larger clone, so it may be a read error. This chain uses TRBV7-9 with TRBJ2-7; D gene unclear. Germline lookup yields CDR1 SEHNR and CDR2 FQNEAQ (reference sequence). V dropped 3 bases and J dropped 9 bases, with 18 bases sitting between them. CDR3 length: 14 amino acids. This CDR3 is CASSFTPSPDGQYF. CDR3 bases: TGTGCCAGCAGCTTTACCCCTTCCCCGGACGGGCAGTACTTC.

This rearrangement joins TRBV9 to TRBJ1-5; maybe TRBD1 (6 bases). V was pared by 4 bases and J by 11 bases, with 16 bases between. CDR1 is SGDLS, CDR2 YYNGEE, per germline. This CDR3 comprises 13 residues. The CDR3 sequence: CASSPLQGGSQHF. CDR3 nucleotides: TGTGCCAGCAGCCCCCTACAGGGAGGGTCCCAGCATTTT.

This clonotype was detected ten times or more. The CDR3 DNA reads TGCAGCGTTGCTCTACTAGCGGGAGGGCTTGGGGAGACCCAGTACTTC. Translating gives CSVALLAGGLGETQYF. The chain is built from TRBV29-1 and TRBJ2-5, with 13 bases matching TRBD2. With V trimmed by 4 bases and J by 5 bases, 10 bases remained unmatched. Germline lookup yields CDR1 SQVTM and CDR2 ANQGSEA. The CDR3 loop spans 16 amino acids. Full variable domain (missing parts from reference TRBV29-1 and TRBJ2-5): SAVISQKPSRDICQRGTSLTIQCQVDSQVTMMFWYRQQPGQSLTLIATANQGSEATYESGFVIDKFPISRPNLTFSTLTVSNMSPEDSSIYLCSVALLAGGLGETQYFGPGTRLLVL.

J is TRBJ1-5 and V is TRBV20-1; TRBD1 might be the D (6 bases). Trimming cost V 1 base and J 14 bases, with 15 bases left between them. Germline loops: CDR1 DFQATT, CDR2 SNEGSKA (reference sequence). The CDR3 runs 12 residues. CDR3 protein: CSARGRGGDKHF. The CDR3 DNA reads as TGCAGTGCTAGAGGCCGGGGAGGGGACAAGCATTTT.

In this sample, this clonotype turned up many times. The chain carries TRBV5-1 and TRBJ1-1; D gene ambiguous. V dropped 4 bases and J dropped 0 bases, with 13 bases sitting between them. Per germline, CDR1 SGHRS and CDR2 YFSETQ. There are 15 residues in the CDR3. The CDR3 is CASSKTTPMNTEAFF. CDR3 DNA sequence: TGCGCCAGCAGCAAGACAACTCCGATGAACACTGAAGCTTTCTTT.

This clonotype occurred many times. The chain links TRBV7-9 to TRBJ1-2; no clear D gene. V was cut by 2 bases and J by 10 bases, with 8 bases left in between. Germline lookup yields CDR1 SEHNR and CDR2 FQNEAQ (reference sequence). This CDR3 is built from 11 residues. CDR3 sequence: CASSLFGDYTF. The DNA for the CDR3 is TGTGCCAGCAGCTTATTTGGGGACTACACCTTC.

The sample holds a few counts of this clonotype. V gene TRBV2 combines with J gene TRBJ2-3; a possible D gene is TRBD1 (5 bases). Trimming took 6 bases from V and 2 from J, leaving 12 bases between them. The CDR3 is 14 residues long. The V gene's germline CDR1 is SNHLY and CDR2 FYNNEI. Written as DNA, the CDR3 is TGTGCCAGCAGAGCACAGGAGAACACAGATACGCAGTATTTT. Protein product: CASRAQENTDTQYF. Looking up the rest from reference TRBV2 and TRBJ2-3 gives the full variable domain: EPEVTQTPSHQVTQMGQEVILRCVPISNHLYFYWYRQILGQKVEFLVSFYNNEISEKSEIFDDQFSVERPDGSNFTLKIRSTKLEDSAMYFCASRAQENTDTQYFGPGTRLTVL.

V and J are TRBV24-1 and TRBJ1-2, with a tentative D call TRBD1 (6 bases). Germline V gives CDR1 KGHDR, CDR2 SFDVKD. This CDR3 has 11 amino acids. The V end lost 10 bases, the J end lost 8 bases, and 13 bases lay between the germline ends. The CDR3 reads CATNHREGYTF. CDR3 bases: TGTGCCACGAACCACAGGGAGGGCTACACCTTC.

V gene TRBV29-1 combines with J gene TRBJ2-7, with D perhaps being TRBD1 or TRBD2 (6 bases each). The CDR3 extends over 14 amino acids. Germline V gene lookup returns CDR1 SQVTM and CDR2 ANQGSEA. V lost 7 bases to trimming and J lost 4 bases, with 20 bases between them. The CDR3 protein is CSGGGTGAPYEQYF. The CDR3 region has the DNA TGCAGCGGGGGTGGTACGGGGGCGCCATACGAGCAGTACTTC.

This clonotype turned up a few times. The chain has TRBV11-1 and TRBJ1-1; D unresolved. Trimming removed 5 bases at V and 8 bases at J, with 18 bases between. The germline V gene encodes CDR1 SGHAT and CDR2 FQDESV (reference sequence). The CDR3 spans 14 residues. CDR3 nucleotide sequence: TGTGCCAGCAGCCAGACGCAGCGCAACAGAGAAGCTTTCTTT. Encoded protein: CASSQTQRNREAFF.

In its sample, this clonotype was seen many times. This chain uses TRBV5-8 with TRBJ1-2, with 7 bases lining up with TRBD1. The V gene end was trimmed by 4 bases and the J gene end by 4 bases; junction bases not matched to a gene: 7. Germline V gene lookup returns CDR1 SGHTS and CDR2 YDEGEE. This CDR3 region has 14 residues. The CDR3 bases are TGTGCCAGCAGCCCTTCTGGGGACAGCTATGGCTACACCTTC. Translation gives CASSPSGDSYGYTF.

This clonotype was detected many times. The gene calls are TRBV29-1 and TRBJ2-7, with D uncertain. The CDR3 covers 12 residues. In germline, CDR1 is SQVTM, CDR2 ANQGSEA. Trimming stripped 5 bases from V and 5 bases from J, with 13 bases between. The CDR3 DNA is TGCAGCGTTACAAAGGAAGTCCACGAGCAGTACTTC. Its protein product is CSVTKEVHEQYF.

As to this clonotype: At one end, the junction sequence differs from germline, possibly due to a read error. J is TRBJ1-4 and V is TRBV5-1; D not certain. The CDR3 contains 14 residues. Germline values: CDR1 SGHRS, CDR2 YFSETQ. The CDR3 coding sequence is TGCGCCAGCAGCTTGGAGGCAACTAATAAAAAACTGTTTTTT. It specifies CASSLEATNKKLFF.

To note about this clonotype: This clone may be a read error of a much larger clone one base away. This sequence joins TRBV19 and TRBJ2-7; TRBD1 agrees at 7 bases. CDR1 is LNHDA and CDR2 is SQIVND in the germline V gene (reference sequence). CDR3 length: 15 residues. J was trimmed by 3 bases and V by 7 bases; bases with no gene match: 12. CDR3 DNA sequence: TGTGCCAGTAATATCCGGACAGGCCCTTTCTACGAGCAGTACTTC. Amino acids: CASNIRTGPFYEQYF.

This clonotype has at least ten counts. The chain is built from TRBV7-8 and TRBJ1-3, with D unresolved. With 0 bases removed from V and 0 bases from J, the gap between germline ends came to 9 bases. Germline V gene sequence: CDR1 SGHVS, CDR2 FQNEAQ. This CDR3 region has 16 residues. This chain's CDR3 is CASSLAAAGSGNTIYF. The CDR3 DNA is TGTGCCAGCAGCTTAGCGGCTGCGGGCTCTGGAAACACCATATATTTT.